This T cell receptor (beta chain) was recorded in a study of T and B cells in COVID-19 patients. Blood genomic DNA input for TRB amplification was roughly 230-550 ng. Multiplex PCR with BIOMED2 TRB-A/B primer pools amplified TRB rearrangements. TCRdb itself ran the multiplex PCR reads through MiXCR, one entry per CDR3 protein. The repertoire holds 15,000 to 20,000 distinct CDR3 sequences, with roughly 32% as singletons. This clonotype was observed once. V was pared by 7 bases and J by 4 bases, with 2 bases between. This CDR3 contains 10 residues. The sequence was collected from a human donor with active COVID-19. The rearrangement joins TRBV12-3 or TRBV12-4 to TRBJ1-3; no firm D call. Source material: blood. The CDR3 nucleotides read TGTGCCAGCACCGGAAACACCATATATTTT. Translating gives CASTGNTIYF.